The 10 T cell receptor beta chains reported below all come from one sample, sequenced in a study of identical twins. TCRdb analysed the 5' RACE reads with MiXCR anew, one entry per CDR3 protein. Seen here are about 150,000 distinct CDR3 sequences, roughly 3.5% observed once, and the top ten hold approximately 7.6%. The sequencing sample was made of memory T cells sorted from blood. The origin of the receptors is a man younger than 35 in good health.

The rearrangement joins TRBV20-1 to TRBJ2-5; 13 positions match TRBD2. J gave up 4 bases and V 7 bases, and 6 bases lay outside the gene matches. Germline loops: CDR1 DFQATT, CDR2 SNEGSKA (reference sequence). The CDR3 is made up of 14 amino acids. The CDR3 loop reads CSGMGLAGLETQYF. The CDR3, as DNA: TGCAGTGGTATGGGACTAGCGGGACTAGAGACCCAGTACTTC.

Many counts were recorded for this clonotype. This rearrangement joins TRBV12-3 or TRBV12-4 to TRBJ1-6; unclear D gene. V was trimmed by 6 bases and J by 7 bases, leaving 16 bases between them. The CDR3 contains 15 residues. CDR3: CASSPSGIQNSPLHF. CDR3 bases: TGTGCCAGCAGCCCCTCCGGGATCCAAAATTCACCCCTCCACTTT.

This clonotype has a count of ten or more. This chain connects TRBV15 to TRBJ2-1, with 12 bases matching TRBD2. Unmatched junction bases numbered 21, after V lost 1 base and J lost 11 bases. The CDR3 consists of 20 residues. The germline V gene has CDR1 LNHNV and CDR2 YYDKDF (reference sequence). This CDR3 is CATSRGKVTGDPSGRAQQFF. The CDR3 coding sequence is TGTGCCACCAGCAGAGGAAAAGTCACAGGGGATCCTAGCGGGAGGGCCCAGCAGTTCTTC.

There are many counts of this clonotype. V is TRBV28 and J is TRBJ2-1, with TRBD2 matching 8 bases. Germline lookup yields CDR1 MDHEN and CDR2 SYDVKM. V lost 3 bases and J lost 10; bases outside the gene matches: 5. CDR3 length equals 13 residues. In nucleotides, the CDR3 is TGTGCCAGCAGTTTCCCCGCTAGCGGGGAGCAGTTCTTC. Its protein product is CASSFPASGEQFF.

This clonotype has a count of ten or more. The chain uses TRBV27 and TRBJ1-5; D unclear. This CDR3 contains 13 residues. Germline loops: CDR1 MNHEY, CDR2 SMNVEV (reference sequence). Trimming pared 3 bases from V and 1 base from J, leaving 4 bases between. Here the CDR3 reads CASSFLSNQPQHF. The CDR3 DNA follows: TGTGCCAGCAGTTTCTTAAGCAATCAGCCCCAGCATTTT.

This clonotype was picked up many times. This rearrangement joins TRBV12-3 or TRBV12-4 to TRBJ1-5, with D perhaps matching TRBD1 (5 bases). Trimming removed 2 bases at V and 2 bases at J, with 16 bases between. The CDR3 is made up of 17 amino acids. This CDR3 reads CASSLNLGGRGNQPQHF. The CDR3 coding sequence is TGTGCCAGCAGTTTAAATCTGGGGGGACGGGGCAATCAGCCCCAGCATTTT.

The chain combines TRBV11-2 with TRBJ2-2; 9 nucleotides match TRBD2. V was pared by 5 bases and J by 5 bases, with 6 bases of the junction left unmatched. The CDR3 extends over 15 amino acids. CDR1 is SGHAT, CDR2 FQNNGV, per germline. CDR3 loop: CASSTGAGGTGELFF. CDR3 DNA: TGTGCCAGCAGCACCGGAGCGGGGGGAACCGGGGAGCTGTTTTTT.

At least ten counts were recorded for this clonotype. The chain joins TRBV20-1 to TRBJ2-4; 7 bases are shared with TRBD2. The CDR3 runs to 15 residues. V trimming: 0 bases; J trimming: 3 bases; junction bases outside the gene matches: 5. Germline CDR1 is DFQATT and CDR2 is SNEGSKA (reference sequence). CDR3: CSARDPREDKNIQYF. The DNA of the CDR3 is TGCAGTGCTAGAGACCCCCGGGAGGACAAAAACATTCAGTACTTC.

There are many counts of this clonotype. The chain couples TRBV4-1 to TRBJ1-6; the D gene is possibly TRBD1 (5 bases). This CDR3 spans 17 amino acids. CDR1 is MGHRA, CDR2 YSYEKL, per germline. The germline V and J ends were trimmed by 0 bases and 3 bases, with 12 bases remaining between them. In nucleotides, the CDR3 is TGCGCCAGCAGCCAAGAGAGTCTAACAGGCTATAATTCACCCCTCCACTTT. As protein: CASSQESLTGYNSPLHF.

This clonotype was seen many times. The J gene is TRBJ2-7, the V gene TRBV7-9; D possibly uses TRBD1 or TRBD2 (5 bases each). The length of the CDR3 is 14 residues. CDR1 and CDR2 (germline): SEHNR, FQNEAQ (reference sequence). Trimming took 1 base from V and 7 from J, leaving 14 bases between them. The CDR3 coding sequence is TGTGCCAGCAGCTTAGTAAGGGGATCGGGGGAGCAGTACTTC. It yields the protein CASSLVRGSGEQYF. The full variable domain, in which reference TRBV7-9 and TRBJ2-7 provide the parts outside the CDR3, is DTGVSQNPRHKITKRGQNVTFRCDPISEHNRLYWYRQTLGQGPEFLTYFQNEAQLEKSRLLSDRFSAERPKGSFSTLEIQRTEQGDSAMYLCASSLVRGSGEQYFGPGTRLTVT.